This T cell receptor (beta chain) was observed in a study of T-cell reconstitution after alpha-beta-depleted transplantation in children. The study, taken as a whole, reports: Where alpha-beta T cells came from about two months after transplant was reportedly several hundred expanded graft clones.

CDR1 is LGHNT, CDR2 FRNRAP, per germline. This CDR3 spans 20 amino acids. Molecular barcoding with unique molecular identifiers was used for the TCRbeta library. TCRdb re-called the PCR reads with MiXCR, one entry per CDR3 protein. Of approximately 170,000 distinct CDR3 sequences in the sample, approximately 12% were seen once. As regards this clonotype: Its antigen is still unknown. A junction boundary mismatches the germline segment, possibly from a read error.

The V call is TRBV12-5, the J call TRBJ2-1, with 16 bases that match TRBD2. This TCR came from a boy aged 2 to 9 with acute myeloid leukemia, due to receive a stem cell transplant. The material was PBMCs, obtained before TCRalphabeta/CD19-depleted stem cell transplant. The CDR3 DNA sequence: TGTGGTAGTGGTTTGACACCGGGACTAGCGGGAGGGCCTAGTTACAATGAGCAGTTCTTC. The encoded protein is CGSGLTPGLAGGPSYNEQFF.